The TCR beta chain described here comes from a study of blood T cell repertoires in COVID-19. In the study overall: The United States, Italy and Spain supplied acute and convalescent COVID-19 samples.

Produced via immunoSEQ multiplex PCR; TCRdb's table is partial and in-frame only. Counted here are under 55,000 clones, approximately 87% occurring once; the ten biggest clones make up roughly 5.7%. Regarding this clone: An end of the junction does not agree with germline; a read error may underlie this.

The CDR3 contains 16 residues. Germline CDR1 and CDR2: MGHRA and YSYEKL. The specimen was peripheral blood. The rearrangement links TRBV4-1 to TRBJ2-7; perhaps TRBD1 as D (7 bases). The source of this sequence is a human donor in a cohort sampled during active COVID-19. The chain's CDR3 is CASSQDRTPGRDRLIF. The CDR3 DNA sequence: TGCGCCAGCAGCCAAGATCGAACCCCTGGGCGGGACAGATTAATTTTC.